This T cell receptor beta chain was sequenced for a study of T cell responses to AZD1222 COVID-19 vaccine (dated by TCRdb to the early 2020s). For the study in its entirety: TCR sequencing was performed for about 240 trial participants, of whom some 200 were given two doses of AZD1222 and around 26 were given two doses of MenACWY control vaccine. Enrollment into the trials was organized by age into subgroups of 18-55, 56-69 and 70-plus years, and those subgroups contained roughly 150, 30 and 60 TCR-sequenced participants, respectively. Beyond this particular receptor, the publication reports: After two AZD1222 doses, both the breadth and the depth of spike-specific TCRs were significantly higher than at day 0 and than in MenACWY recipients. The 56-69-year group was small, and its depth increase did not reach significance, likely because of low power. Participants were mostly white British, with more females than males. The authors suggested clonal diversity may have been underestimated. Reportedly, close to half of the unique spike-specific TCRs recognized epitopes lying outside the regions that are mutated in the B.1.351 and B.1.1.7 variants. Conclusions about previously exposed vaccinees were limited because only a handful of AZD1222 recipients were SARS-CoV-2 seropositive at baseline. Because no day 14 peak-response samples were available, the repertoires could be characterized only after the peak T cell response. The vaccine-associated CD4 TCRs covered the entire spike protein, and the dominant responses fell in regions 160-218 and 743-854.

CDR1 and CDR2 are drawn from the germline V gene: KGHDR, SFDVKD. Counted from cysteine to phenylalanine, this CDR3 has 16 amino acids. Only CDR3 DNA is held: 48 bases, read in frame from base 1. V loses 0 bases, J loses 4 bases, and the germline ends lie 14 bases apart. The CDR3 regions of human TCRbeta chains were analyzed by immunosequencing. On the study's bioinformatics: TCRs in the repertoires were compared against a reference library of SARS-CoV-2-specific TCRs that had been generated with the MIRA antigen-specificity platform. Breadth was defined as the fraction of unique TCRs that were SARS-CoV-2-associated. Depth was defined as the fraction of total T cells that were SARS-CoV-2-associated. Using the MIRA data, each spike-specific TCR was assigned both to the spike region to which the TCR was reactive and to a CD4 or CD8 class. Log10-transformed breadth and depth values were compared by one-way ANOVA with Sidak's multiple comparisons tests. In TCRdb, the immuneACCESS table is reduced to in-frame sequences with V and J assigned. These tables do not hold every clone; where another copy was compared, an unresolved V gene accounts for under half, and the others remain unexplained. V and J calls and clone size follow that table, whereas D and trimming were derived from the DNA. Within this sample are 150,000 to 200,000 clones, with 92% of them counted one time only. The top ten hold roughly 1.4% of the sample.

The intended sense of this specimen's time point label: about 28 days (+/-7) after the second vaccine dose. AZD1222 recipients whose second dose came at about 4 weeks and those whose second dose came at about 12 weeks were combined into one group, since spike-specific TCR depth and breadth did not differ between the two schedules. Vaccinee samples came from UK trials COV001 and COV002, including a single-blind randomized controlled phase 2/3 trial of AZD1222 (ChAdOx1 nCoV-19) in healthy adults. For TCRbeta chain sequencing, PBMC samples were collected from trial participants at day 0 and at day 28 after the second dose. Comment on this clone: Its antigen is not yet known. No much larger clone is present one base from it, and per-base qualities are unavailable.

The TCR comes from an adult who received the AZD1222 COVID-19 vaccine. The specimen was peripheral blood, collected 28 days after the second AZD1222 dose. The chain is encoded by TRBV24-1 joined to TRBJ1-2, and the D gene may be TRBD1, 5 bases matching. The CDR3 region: CATSDLSGQGSYGYTF. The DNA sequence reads TGTGCCACCAGTGATTTGAGCGGTCAGGGTAGCTATGGCTACACCTTC.